One sample yielded the 19 T cell receptor beta chains listed below, sequenced in a study of monozygotic twins with inflammatory bowel disease. TCRdb reprocessed the 5' RACE reads, keeping one entry per CDR3 protein, no DNA. The sample table includes approximately 110,000 distinct CDR3 sequences. The sequenced sample consisted of blood. The receptors shown here come from a human donor with ulcerative colitis or Crohn's disease, or a healthy co-twin of an affected twin (not recorded which).

The rearrangement links TRBV12-3 or TRBV12-4 to TRBJ1-1; TCRdb proposes TRBD1, but this gene call is untestable without DNA. The CDR3 spans 13 residues. The CDR3 spells CASRGGQNTEAFF.

The chain links TRBV28 to TRBJ1-4. Germline assignment: CDR1 MDHEN and CDR2 SYDVKM. This CDR3 contains 15 residues. CDR3 protein: CASSLGGSLREKLFF.

The CDR3 sequence is CASRWGQSNTEAFF. The V gene is TRBV7-8, the J gene TRBJ1-1; TCRdb's D gene call, TRBD1, goes unchecked for lack of DNA. Germline lookup yields CDR1 SGHVS and CDR2 FQNEAQ. This CDR3 comprises 14 residues.

The chain has TRBV7-6 and TRBJ1-2; the D call of TRBD1 rests on TCRdb alone, since no DNA is present to check it. The CDR3 consists of 15 residues. Germline CDR1 is SGHVS and CDR2 is FNYEAQ. The CDR3 region is CASSKGQGTGDGYTF.

V usage is TRBV29-1 and J usage is TRBJ1-2. CDR3 length: 16 amino acids. From germline, CDR1 is SQVTM and CDR2 ANQGSEA. The CDR3 sequence is CSVEVHTDGVNYGYTF.

This chain connects TRBV27 to TRBJ2-1; as DNA is missing, the TRBD1 call by TCRdb cannot be tested. Germline CDR1 MNHEY, CDR2 SMNVEV (reference sequence). CDR3 length: 12 amino acids. CDR3 loop: CASSWGGNEQFF.

The chain uses TRBV5-1 and TRBJ2-3; the D call of TRBD1 rests on TCRdb alone, since no DNA is present to check it. The CDR3 totals 16 residues. The germline V gene encodes CDR1 SGHRS and CDR2 YFSETQ. CDR3 protein: CASSLEDRGGTDTQYF.

The chain employs TRBV12-5 and TRBJ1-1. The germline V gene encodes CDR1 LGHNT and CDR2 FRNRAP. CDR3 size: 13 residues. CDR3 in amino acids: CASGLEENTEAFF.

This chain uses TRBV24-1 with TRBJ1-2; TCRdb outputs TRBD1, but without DNA this stays unchecked. Germline V CDR1 and CDR2: KGHDR, SFDVKD. The length of the CDR3 is 12 residues. The CDR3: CATSGTGSGYTF.

The chain is built from TRBV6-2 or TRBV6-3 and TRBJ2-3; lacking DNA, the TRBD2 call made by TCRdb goes unchecked. The CDR3 length is 18 residues. Germline values: CDR1 MNHEY, CDR2 SVGEGT. The CDR3 protein is CASTNGFRAGGFPDTQYF.

The V call is TRBV7-9, the J call TRBJ2-5; TCRdb calls TRBD1, which cannot be checked without DNA. This CDR3 spans 16 amino acids. Germline V gene sequence: CDR1 SEHNR, CDR2 FQNEAQ (reference sequence). CDR3 amino acids: CASSLARQGVKETQYF.

This rearrangement joins TRBV12-3 or TRBV12-4 to TRBJ2-7; TCRdb gives TRBD1 as the D gene, but with no DNA this cannot be confirmed. The CDR3 totals 15 residues. CDR3 protein: CASRSAGEGSYEQYF.

V usage is TRBV12-3 or TRBV12-4 and J usage is TRBJ2-7; TCRdb selects TRBD1, and the lack of DNA leaves this call unchecked. This CDR3 is built from 14 residues. The chain's CDR3 is CASSTDRVTYEQYF.

The chain is built from TRBV18 and TRBJ1-5; TCRdb calls TRBD1, which cannot be checked without DNA. Germline V gene data show CDR1 as KGHSH and CDR2 as LQKENI. The CDR3 covers 16 residues. The CDR3: CASSPTAGGGNQPQHF.

V gene TRBV18 combines with J gene TRBJ1-1; the D gene TCRdb calls, TRBD1, cannot be checked with no DNA. The CDR3 runs to 13 residues. Germline V gene data show CDR1 as KGHSH and CDR2 as LQKENI. This chain's CDR3 is CASSYTGDTEAFF.

J is TRBJ2-3 and V is TRBV7-2; with no DNA, the TCRdb D assignment of TRBD2 cannot be verified. This CDR3 is 16 amino acids long. CDR1 is SGHTA and CDR2 is FQGNSA in the germline V gene. This CDR3 is CASSPRTSGAADTQYF.

The chain couples TRBV28 to TRBJ1-2; the TCRdb call, TRBD1, lacks DNA for checking. There are 13 residues in the CDR3. Germline lookup yields CDR1 MDHEN and CDR2 SYDVKM. CDR3 residues: CASSPPQGEGYTF.

This chain links TRBV20-1 with TRBJ2-2; the TCRdb D gene call, TRBD2, has no DNA to confirm it. Germline values: CDR1 DFQATT, CDR2 SNEGSKA (reference sequence). The CDR3 runs to 16 residues. CDR3: CSARNLNSGSGGELFF.

The chain uses TRBV7-2 and TRBJ1-5. Germline CDR1 reads SGHTA; CDR2 reads FQGNSA. The CDR3 is 15 amino acids. The CDR3 spells CASSLVRTENQPQHF.